The 9 T cell receptor beta chains given below trace back to one sample, sequenced in a study of vaccination effects on CD4 cells after COVID-19. The antigens of these receptors remain unknown. Some clones are missing from TCRdb's copy, which holds only in-frame ones; the method was immunoSEQ multiplex PCR. The sample contains around 35,000 clones, about 70% of which appear only once. The culture ran for approximately 11 days before CD4+ T cells were isolated. Here the sequenced sample was CD4+ T cells from PBMCs cultured without peptide, taken before COVID-19 vaccination. All receptors derive from a human donor who received a COVID-19 vaccine.

V and J are TRBV30 and TRBJ1-4; TRBD1 might be the D (5 bases). This CDR3 is 15 amino acids long. Per the germline V gene, CDR1 is GTSNPN and CDR2 is SVGIG (reference sequence). The V and J ends lost 2 bases and 7 bases respectively, with 17 bases between them. The CDR3 protein is CAWSRVGAGLEKLFF. The CDR3 region has the DNA TGTGCCTGGAGTCGCGTCGGGGCAGGACTTGAAAAACTGTTTTTT.

This chain joins TRBV2 and TRBJ2-3; weak D call: TRBD1 (5 bases). The CDR3 runs 13 residues. V lost 3 bases, J lost 8 bases, and 12 bases lay in between. CDR1 and CDR2 from the germline V gene are SNHLY and FYNNEI. CDR3 protein: CASSEELQGTQYF. The CDR3 coding sequence is TGTGCCAGCAGTGAGGAGTTGCAGGGTACGCAGTATTTT.

The chain recombines TRBV5-1 with TRBJ2-5, with 8 bases fitting TRBD1. Germline assignment: CDR1 SGHRS and CDR2 YFSETQ. This CDR3 region has 17 residues. V was clipped by 0 bases and J by 3 bases; unmatched bases: 10. CDR3 residues: CASSLERPGGGKETQYF. CDR3 sequence (DNA): TGCGCCAGCAGCTTGGAAAGGCCAGGGGGCGGGAAAGAGACCCAGTACTTC.

On this clone itself: Different DNA sequences within this sample yield the same CDR3. This sequence joins TRBV7-9 and TRBJ1-1; a possible D gene is TRBD1 (6 bases). The V end lost 3 bases, the J end lost 5 bases, and 13 bases lay between the germline ends. CDR1 and CDR2 (germline): SEHNR, FQNEAQ (reference sequence). This CDR3 contains 14 residues. For the CDR3, the DNA is TGTGCCAGCAGCTTGGAGGGGGGAGGTACTGAAGCTTTCTTT. The encoded protein is CASSLEGGGTEAFF. The full variable domain, its missing parts supplied by reference TRBV7-9 and TRBJ1-1, is DTGVSQNPRHKITKRGQNVTFRCDPISEHNRLYWYRQTLGQGPEFLTYFQNEAQLEKSRLLSDRFSAERPKGSFSTLEIQRTEQGDSAMYLCASSLEGGGTEAFFGQGTRLTVV.

The rearrangement uses TRBV7-8 and TRBJ1-6; no clear D. CDR3 length: 13 residues. Trimming left V 5 bases short and J 9 bases short, with 11 bases between. Per the germline V gene, CDR1 is SGHVS and CDR2 is FQNEAQ. The CDR3 spells CASSPLSVSPLHF. DNA of the CDR3: TGTGCCAGCAGCCCCCTCTCAGTTTCACCCCTCCACTTT.

DNA for the CDR3: TGTGCCAGCAGTATAGGCAGGGGCCCGAATTCACCCCTCCACTTT. This translates into CASSIGRGPNSPLHF. The V call is TRBV6-5, the J call TRBJ1-6, with D perhaps matching TRBD1 (6 bases). Germline CDR1 is MNHEY and CDR2 is SVGAGI. The CDR3 sequence is 15 residues long. Trimming pared 5 bases from V and 7 bases from J, leaving 15 bases between.

This chain joins TRBV2 and TRBJ2-7, with 7 positions matching TRBD1. The CDR3 has 14 amino acids. Per germline, CDR1 SNHLY and CDR2 FYNNEI. V lost 6 bases and J lost 3; bases outside the gene matches: 8. This CDR3 reads CASSIQGTIYEQYF. CDR3 in DNA: TGTGCCAGCAGCATACAGGGGACGATCTACGAGCAGTACTTC.

This chain joins TRBV4-1 and TRBJ2-6; 7 bases line up with TRBD1. With V trimmed by 5 bases and J by 0 bases, 16 bases remained unmatched. This CDR3 is built from 20 residues. Germline V lookup: CDR1 MGHRA, CDR2 YSYEKL. The CDR3 loop is CASSFKPRDRNNSGANVLTF. The CDR3 DNA sequence: TGCGCCAGCAGCTTCAAACCCCGGGACAGAAATAACTCTGGGGCCAACGTCCTGACTTTC.

This chain joins TRBV2 and TRBJ1-6; no reliable D call. Between the trimmed V and J ends, which lost 6 bases and 0 bases, there was a span of 3 bases. Germline CDR1 reads SNHLY; CDR2 reads FYNNEI. CDR3 length equals 13 residues. DNA for the CDR3: TGTGCCAGCAGGGGCTCCTATAATTCACCCCTCCACTTT. This translates into CASRGSYNSPLHF.